Listed here are 8 T cell receptor beta chains from one sample, sequenced in a study of blood T cells in healthy people across ages. Then a second PCR, running roughly 7 to 11 cycles, was carried out with a sample-barcoded 5' primer and a J-beta primer mix. TCRdb independently ran MiXCR on the 5' RACE reads; one entry per CDR3 protein. There are about 1.5 million distinct CDR3 sequences in the sample; roughly 43% occur only once, and around 4% lies in the top ten. Sequencing was carried out using blood. These TCRs come from a woman under 30 in good health.

This clonotype was counted ten times or more. The chain couples TRBV5-1 to TRBJ2-1; 9 nucleotides match TRBD2. CDR1 is SGHRS and CDR2 is YFSETQ in the germline V gene. V lost 1 base, J lost 7 bases, and 6 bases stayed unmatched. This CDR3 region has 15 residues. CDR3 sequence (DNA): TGCGCCAGCAGCTTGTCGTTAGCGGGGGCTAATGAGCAGTTCTTC. It specifies CASSLSLAGANEQFF. Supplemented by reference TRBV5-1 and TRBJ2-1, the full variable domain reads KAGVTQTPRYLIKTRGQQVTLSCSPISGHRSVSWYQQTPGQGLQFLFEYFSETQRNKGNFPGRFSGRQFSNSRSEMNVSTLELGDSALYLCASSLSLAGANEQFFGPGTRLTVL.

Worth noting for this clonotype: A junction end diverges from the germline sequence, so it may reflect a read error. The rearrangement joins TRBV20-1 to TRBJ1-2; D is ambiguous. The CDR3 is 12 residues long. The germline gives CDR1 DFQATT, CDR2 SNEGSKA (reference sequence). For the CDR3, the DNA is TGCAGTGCCGAACGGCGAGGGTATGGCCACACCTTC. This sequence encodes CSAERRGYGHTF.

This clonotype showed up just a few times. The rearrangement joins TRBV2 to TRBJ2-3; D is ambiguous. CDR1 is SNHLY and CDR2 is FYNNEI in the germline V gene. The CDR3 contains 15 residues. V lost 2 bases to trimming and J lost 0 bases, with 9 bases between them. In nucleotides, the CDR3 is TGTGCCAGCAGTGAAAGATACCTGAGCACAGATACGCAGTATTTT. Encoded protein: CASSERYLSTDTQYF.

This chain uses TRBV10-3 with TRBJ2-7, with D perhaps TRBD1 (6 bases). This CDR3 spans 12 amino acids. Germline assignment: CDR1 ENHRY and CDR2 SYGVKD. V lost 5 bases to trimming and J lost 5 bases, with 10 bases between them. The CDR3 sequence is CAISSTGNEQYF. The CDR3 DNA reads TGTGCCATCAGTTCGACAGGCAACGAGCAGTACTTC.

This clonotype was seen a few times. The chain has TRBV20-1 and TRBJ2-2; D is tentatively TRBD1 or TRBD2 (5 bases each). The germline V and J ends were trimmed by 4 bases and 5 bases, with 17 bases remaining between them. This CDR3 spans 15 amino acids. The germline gives CDR1 DFQATT, CDR2 SNEGSKA (reference sequence). The CDR3 protein is CSATYGAASTGELFF. CDR3 nucleotides: TGCAGTGCTACTTACGGGGCTGCGAGTACCGGGGAGCTGTTTTTT.

The chain employs TRBV5-1 and TRBJ2-1; D is perhaps TRBD1 (7 bases). V gave up 4 bases and J gave up 4 bases, with 12 bases separating them. The CDR3 is 14 amino acids. Germline lookup yields CDR1 SGHRS and CDR2 YFSETQ. CDR3 protein: CASSGGTVYNEQFF. CDR3 coding DNA: TGCGCCAGCAGCGGGGGGACAGTGTACAATGAGCAGTTCTTC.

V usage is TRBV9 and J usage is TRBJ1-4, with 8 positions matching TRBD1. The CDR3 spans 14 residues. V trimming: 5 bases; J trimming: 6 bases; junction bases outside the gene matches: 6. The germline CDR1 and CDR2 sequences are SGDLS and YYNGEE. DNA of the CDR3: TGTGCCAGCAGTCAAGACAGGGGTTATGAAAAACTGTTTTTT. As protein: CASSQDRGYEKLFF.

The chain carries TRBV20-1 and TRBJ2-7; D gene unclear. V lost 5 bases to trimming and J lost 2 bases, with 16 bases between them. Germline CDR1 reads DFQATT; CDR2 reads SNEGSKA (reference sequence). This CDR3 region has 14 residues. The chain's CDR3 is CSAGISSPPYEQYF. CDR3 nucleotide sequence: TGCAGTGCTGGTATATCCTCTCCCCCCTACGAGCAGTACTTC.